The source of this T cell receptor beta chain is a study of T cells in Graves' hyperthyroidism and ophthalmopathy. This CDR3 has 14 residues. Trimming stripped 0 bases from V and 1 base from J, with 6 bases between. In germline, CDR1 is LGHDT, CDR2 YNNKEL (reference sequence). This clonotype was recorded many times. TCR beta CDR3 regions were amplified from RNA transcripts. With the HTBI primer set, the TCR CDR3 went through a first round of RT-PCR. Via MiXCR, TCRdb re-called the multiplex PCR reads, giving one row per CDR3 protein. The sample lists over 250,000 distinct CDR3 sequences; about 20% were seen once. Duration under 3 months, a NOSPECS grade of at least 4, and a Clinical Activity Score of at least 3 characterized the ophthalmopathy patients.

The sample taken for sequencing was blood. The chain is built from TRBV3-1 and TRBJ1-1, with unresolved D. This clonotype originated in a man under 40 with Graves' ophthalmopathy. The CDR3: CASSQDMWNTEAFF. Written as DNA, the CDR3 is TGTGCCAGCAGCCAAGATATGTGGAACACTGAAGCTTTCTTT.